Included here is one T cell receptor beta chain sequence, with context. The data were obtained in a study of cytomegalovirus exposure and HLA in healthy donors. PCR employed 60 Vbeta and 13 Jbeta primers. Generated by immunoSEQ multiplex PCR, the TCRdb table keeps only in-frame clones and is missing some. This repertoire shows more than 110,000 clones, approximately 80% found once; its top ten account for approximately 3.8%. The V gene end was trimmed by 6 bases and the J gene end by 6 bases; junction bases not matched to a gene: 8. This CDR3 comprises 15 residues. Germline V lookup: CDR1 SGHTA, CDR2 FQGTGA.

This chain joins TRBV7-3 and TRBJ2-3; TRBD2 matches 11 bases. This TCR was sampled from a male donor in good health and CMV-seronegative. The specimen was PBMCs. The CDR3 DNA reads as TGTGCCAGCAGTACTAGCGGGGGAAGGTTGGATACGCAGTATTTT. Its protein product is CASSTSGGRLDTQYF.